Described below is a single T cell receptor beta chain sequence and its context. Its target is not known. V lost 8 bases and J lost 4, with 14 bases in between. Germline V gene lookup returns CDR1 MNHEY and CDR2 SMNVEV (reference sequence). CDR3 length: 13 residues. Around 9.1 x 10^4 TCR templates per sample were assayed. Repertoires were generated with immunoSEQ multiplex PCR, while TCRdb's copy carries only in-frame clones and drops some. Found here are more than 85,000 clones, 92% of them singletons; the top ten hold 0.9% to 1.4%. These data belong to a study of siplizumab effects on memory and regulatory T cells. Study observations and caveats: Naive T cells were seemingly more diverse than memory cells, and major contributions to the alloresponse seemed to be made by them.

This clonotype was sampled from a human donor in good health. The sequenced material came from CD4+ T cells sorted from blood. The chain combines TRBV27 with TRBJ2-5, with D tentatively TRBD1 or TRBD2 (6 bases each). This CDR3 is CASGGQGGETQYF. Written as DNA, the CDR3 is TGTGCCAGCGGGGGGCAGGGCGGAGAGACCCAGTACTTC.